This is a list of T cell receptor beta chains from one sample in a study of identical twins. A single record per CDR3 protein comes from TCRdb applying MiXCR to the 5' RACE reads. The sample includes some 460,000 distinct CDR3 sequences, 11% to 15% of them seen just once. Another study also made use of these data, one on yellow fever vaccine responses in identical twins.

Sequencing used CD4+ T cells sorted from blood. These receptors were taken from a woman aged 18-29 years in good health. Each CDR3 is given with its conserved first and last residue. D genes are given only for firm matches. Clone size, where shown, is once, few, many, or a class for clones that have expanded.

TRBJ2-1,NA,TRBV12-3/TRBV12-4,NA,CASRGMGGPYNEQFF,TGTGCCAGCAGGGGGATGGGGGGGCCCTACAATGAGCAGTTCTTC
TRBJ1-5,few,TRBV20-1,NA,CSARAVGIRNQPQHF,TGCAGTGCTAGAGCAGTGGGCATTCGCAATCAGCCCCAGCATTTT
TRBJ2-7,many,TRBV11-2,TRBD2,CASSLVRGGTYEQYF,TGTGCCAGCAGCTTAGTCCGGGGGGGCACCTACGAGCAGTACTTC
TRBJ2-5,many,TRBV29-1,TRBD1,CSVPDRGRQETQYF,TGCAGCGTTCCCGACAGGGGAAGACAAGAGACCCAGTACTTC
TRBJ2-1,NA,TRBV5-1,TRBD1,CASSLELQGMQFF,TGCGCCAGCAGCTTGGAGTTACAGGGGATGCAGTTCTTC
TRBJ2-1,few,TRBV30,TRBD2,CAWSAQLAGVSSEQFF,TGTGCCTGGAGTGCCCAACTAGCGGGGGTGTCTAGTGAGCAGTTCTTC
TRBJ2-7,few,TRBV5-1,TRBD2,CASSSEGGTSGSSYEQYF,TGCGCCAGCAGCTCGGAGGGGGGTACTAGCGGGTCGTCCTACGAGCAGTACTTC
TRBJ2-1,few,TRBV2,TRBD1,CASSEGGTGSYNEQFF,TGTGCCAGCAGTGAAGGGGGGACAGGGTCTTACAATGAGCAGTTCTTC
TRBJ2-7,few,TRBV2,NA,CASRGDIYEQYF,TGTGCCAGCAGGGGGGACATTTACGAGCAGTACTTC
TRBJ2-2,many,TRBV7-3,NA,CASSLTQGWELFF,TGTGCCAGCAGCTTAACGCAGGGATGGGAGCTGTTTTTT
TRBJ2-1,many,TRBV6-5,TRBD1,CASSYGQVPYNEQFF,TGTGCCAGCAGTTATGGACAGGTCCCCTACAATGAGCAGTTCTTC
TRBJ2-7,many,TRBV7-9,NA,CASSLTGVEQYF,TGTGCCAGCAGCTTAACCGGGGTCGAGCAGTACTTC
TRBJ2-2,once,TRBV20-1,TRBD1,CSARQVGQGLTGELFF,TGCAGTGCTCGACAAGTCGGACAGGGCCTAACCGGGGAGCTGTTTTTT
TRBJ2-7,many,TRBV29-1,NA,CSARGLANFDEQYF,TGCAGCGCCCGTGGGCTAGCCAATTTCGACGAGCAGTACTTC
TRBJ2-1,NA,TRBV20-1,TRBD2,CSARLAGARNNEQFF,TGCAGTGCTAGGCTAGCGGGTGCTCGGAACAATGAGCAGTTCTTC
TRBJ2-1,NA,TRBV6-1,TRBD2,CASSALAVTQGEQFF,TGTGCCAGCAGTGCTCTAGCGGTCACTCAGGGTGAGCAGTTCTTC
TRBJ1-1,few,TRBV7-9,NA,CASMDGGTEAFF,TGTGCCAGCATGGACGGGGGCACTGAAGCTTTCTTT
TRBJ2-1,few,TRBV30,NA,CAWSSQGVEQFF,TGTGCCTGGAGTTCTCAAGGTGTAGAGCAGTTCTTC
TRBJ2-3,NA,TRBV7-2,NA,CASSLNVDTQYF,TGTGCCAGCAGCTTAAACGTAGATACGCAGTATTTT
TRBJ2-5,NA,TRBV30,NA,CAWRTAGGVGQYF,TGTGCCTGGAGGACGGCAGGTGGAGTTGGCCAGTACTTC
TRBJ2-7,NA,TRBV6-2/TRBV6-3,TRBD2,CASREGLSRTEQYF,TGTGCCAGCAGGGAGGGACTATCTAGGACCGAGCAGTACTTC
TRBJ2-7,few,TRBV15,TRBD1,CATSRAPGTGYEQYF,TGTGCCACCAGCAGGGCTCCCGGGACAGGCTACGAGCAGTACTTC
TRBJ2-3,few,TRBV6-5,NA,CASSSLTLGLSSPDTQYF,TGTGCCAGCAGTTCCCTAACTTTAGGGCTTTCAAGTCCAGATACGCAGTATTTT
TRBJ2-1,few,TRBV6-1,NA,CASSPFRGNEQFF,TGTGCCAGCAGTCCCTTCCGGGGGAATGAGCAGTTCTTC
TRBJ2-3,few,TRBV20-1,NA,CSARLRGGTDTQYF,TGCAGTGCCAGGCTGAGGGGTGGCACAGATACGCAGTATTTT
TRBJ2-7,NA,TRBV27,TRBD1,CASSLRGQARSYEQYF,TGTGCCAGCAGTTTACGGGGACAGGCCCGCTCCTACGAGCAGTACTTC
TRBJ2-1,many,TRBV10-1,TRBD2,CASSGLGRNEQFF,TGCGCCAGCAGCGGACTAGGGCGTAATGAGCAGTTCTTC
TRBJ2-1,few,TRBV4-3,TRBD2,CASSQDGTSFSKQFF,TGCGCCAGCAGCCAAGATGGGACTAGCTTTTCAAAGCAGTTCTTC
TRBJ2-3,NA,TRBV7-2,NA,CASSLPPGGTGLERYF,TGTGCCAGCAGCCTCCCTCCCGGGGGCACGGGGTTGGAAAGGTATTTT
TRBJ2-1,few,TRBV20-1,NA,CSVPGKYEQFF,TGCAGTGTGCCCGGGAAGTATGAGCAGTTCTTC
TRBJ2-1,few,TRBV11-2,NA,CASSLTLRNEQFF,TGTGCCAGCAGCTTAACGTTGCGGAATGAGCAGTTCTTC
TRBJ1-4,NA,TRBV2,NA,CASSGSRDEKLFF,TGTGCCAGCAGTGGTAGTCGGGATGAAAAACTGTTTTTT
TRBJ2-7,NA,TRBV5-1,TRBD1,CASSPGQGVNEQYF,TGCGCCAGCAGCCCAGGACAGGGGGTCAACGAGCAGTACTTC
TRBJ2-7,NA,TRBV6-2/TRBV6-3,NA,CASSYWSEQYF,TGTGCCAGCAGTTACTGGTCCGAGCAGTACTTC
TRBJ2-1,NA,TRBV5-1,TRBD1,CASSLGEGAANEQFF,TGCGCCAGCAGCTTGGGAGAGGGGGCAGCCAATGAGCAGTTCTTC
TRBJ2-3,many,TRBV29-1,TRBD1,CSVADRGGTDTQYF,TGCAGCGTTGCGGACAGGGGGGGCACAGATACGCAGTATTTT
TRBJ2-7,NA,TRBV15,TRBD1,CATSPDPGQGEQYF,TGTGCCACCAGCCCGGACCCCGGACAGGGCGAGCAGTACTTC
TRBJ1-2,NA,TRBV10-3,NA,CAISESHFRVNYGYTF,TGTGCCATCAGTGAGTCCCATTTCAGGGTAAACTATGGCTACACCTTC
TRBJ2-3,few,TRBV2,TRBD2,CASSVSSGSPDTQYF,TGTGCCAGCAGTGTCTCGAGCGGGAGCCCAGATACGCAGTATTTT
TRBJ2-1,few,TRBV12-3/TRBV12-4,TRBD2,CASSLLAGGPHEQFF,TGTGCCAGCAGTCTTCTAGCGGGGGGGCCCCATGAGCAGTTCTTC
TRBJ2-7,NA,TRBV12-3/TRBV12-4,TRBD1,CASRSRQGPYEQYF,TGTGCCAGCAGATCCCGACAGGGTCCGTACGAGCAGTACTTC
TRBJ1-3,many,TRBV12-3/TRBV12-4,NA,CASSNFRGDF,TGTGCCAGCAGTAACTTCCGGGGGGATTTT
TRBJ2-1,NA,TRBV27,TRBD1,CASRTLRTGGPNEQFF,TGTGCCAGCAGGACACTACGGACAGGGGGCCCCAATGAGCAGTTCTTC
TRBJ2-1,many,TRBV5-1,NA,CASRKSGVSYNEQFF,TGCGCCAGCAGGAAAAGTGGGGTCTCCTACAATGAGCAGTTCTTC
TRBJ2-1,few,TRBV7-9,NA,CASSILRDFEQFF,TGTGCCAGCAGCATCCTCCGGGACTTCGAGCAGTTCTTC
TRBJ2-1,many,TRBV20-1,TRBD2,CSARGGSGSYNEQFF,TGCAGTGCTAGAGGCGGTAGCGGGAGTTACAATGAGCAGTTCTTC
TRBJ1-1,NA,TRBV5-1,NA,CASSDPPGGAGTEAFF,TGCGCCAGCAGCGACCCGCCCGGGGGCGCGGGAACTGAAGCTTTCTTT
TRBJ2-7,few,TRBV3-1,NA,CASSQAPGEQYF,TGTGCCAGCAGCCAAGCACCGGGGGAGCAGTACTTC
TRBJ1-2,few,TRBV2,NA,CASSEQTPNYGYTF,TGTGCCAGCAGTGAACAGACACCCAACTATGGCTACACCTTC
TRBJ1-5,few,TRBV27,NA,CASSPFQSLNQPQHF,TGTGCCAGCAGTCCGTTTCAGAGCCTTAATCAGCCCCAGCATTTT
TRBJ2-3,NA,TRBV28,TRBD1,CASRTHGQGLLTDTQYF,TGTGCCAGCAGAACTCACGGACAGGGGTTACTAACAGATACGCAGTATTTT
TRBJ2-2,NA,TRBV9,TRBD2,CASSPTRLAGELFF,TGTGCCAGCAGCCCAACTAGACTAGCGGGAGAGCTGTTTTTT
TRBJ2-2,many,TRBV29-1,TRBD2,CSAGIGGLAGGFAGELFF,TGCAGCGCGGGGATTGGGGGACTAGCGGGAGGGTTCGCCGGGGAGCTGTTTTTT
TRBJ2-1,few,TRBV29-1,NA,CSVGWNSYNEQFF,TGCAGCGTTGGTTGGAATTCCTACAATGAGCAGTTCTTC
TRBJ2-1,many,TRBV6-2/TRBV6-3,NA,CASSYPLGGDPYNEQFF,TGTGCCAGCAGTTACCCCCTTGGTGGGGACCCCTACAATGAGCAGTTCTTC
TRBJ2-1,few,TRBV10-3,NA,CAISGDNEQFF,TGTGCCATCAGTGGGGACAATGAGCAGTTCTTC
TRBJ2-3,many,TRBV4-3,TRBD2,CASSNDLAGVSDTQYF,TGCGCCAGCAGCAACGACCTAGCGGGAGTTTCCGATACGCAGTATTTT
TRBJ2-1,few,TRBV10-3,NA,CAISLGPNGEQFF,TGTGCCATCAGTCTCGGGCCGAATGGAGAGCAGTTCTTC